The 25 T cell receptor beta chains listed next were all sequenced from one sample in a study of blood T cell repertoires in COVID-19. The method was immunoSEQ multiplex PCR; TCRdb's version includes in-frame clones alone and lacks a portion of them. The sample holds more than 60,000 clones; almost 85% are singletons and the top ten take less than 11%. What was sequenced was peripheral blood. Source of these receptors: a man in his sixties with acute or convalescent COVID-19.

In this sample, this clone turned up once. The J gene is TRBJ1-5, the V gene TRBV6-5; possibly TRBD1 for D (5 bases). Germline CDR1 reads MNHEY; CDR2 reads SVGAGI. V was cut by 0 bases and J by 7 bases, with 10 bases left in between. The CDR3 consists of 14 residues. This CDR3 is CASSYSGGEQPQHF. CDR3 DNA sequence: TGTGCCAGCAGTTACTCCGGGGGGGAACAGCCCCAGCATTTT.

The V gene is TRBV10-3, the J gene TRBJ2-5, with D possibly being TRBD1 (5 bases). The V end lost 6 bases, the J end lost 0 bases, and 11 bases lay between the germline ends. CDR1 ENHRY and CDR2 SYGVKD come from the germline V gene. This CDR3 comprises 14 residues. CDR3: CAIRGAENQETQYF. CDR3 DNA: TGTGCCATCAGAGGGGCGGAGAACCAAGAGACCCAGTACTTC.

The V and J genes are TRBV7-2 and TRBJ2-3; TRBD2 is a possible D gene (6 bases). The CDR3 is made up of 16 amino acids. Germline V lookup: CDR1 SGHTA, CDR2 FQGNSA. The V and J ends lost 1 base and 0 bases respectively, with 11 bases between them. CDR3 DNA sequence: TGTGCCAGCAGCTTAGTTGGAGGGCCTAGCACAGATACGCAGTATTTT. It is translated as CASSLVGGPSTDTQYF.

The CDR3: CASSLGPSGGNIQYF. CDR3 nucleotide sequence: TGTGCCAGCAGCTTAGGACCCTCCGGGGGAAACATTCAGTACTTC. The chain joins TRBV7-6 to TRBJ2-4, with TRBD2 as a possible D gene (6 bases). The CDR3 consists of 15 residues. V lost 1 base to trimming and J lost 6 bases, with 13 bases between them. CDR1 and CDR2 from the germline V gene are SGHVS and FNYEAQ.

V is TRBV15 and J is TRBJ1-2; D possibly corresponds to TRBD1 (6 bases). This CDR3 comprises 15 residues. Looked up from germline, CDR1 is LNHNV and CDR2 is YYDKDF (reference sequence). Deletions cut 5 bases from V and 3 bases from J, with 16 bases between. CDR3 amino acids: CATSLSLTGDYGYTF. The CDR3, as DNA: TGTGCCACCAGCTTATCTTTGACAGGAGACTATGGCTACACCTTC.

Concerning this clone: The sample has other DNA sequences that encode this CDR3 too. The chain has TRBV10-3 and TRBJ1-3; possible D gene TRBD1, 6 bases. Between the trimmed V and J ends, which lost 8 bases and 1 base, there was a span of 9 bases. CDR1 ENHRY and CDR2 SYGVKD come from the germline V gene. CDR3 length equals 13 residues. The CDR3 region has the DNA TGTGCCATCCGAGGGGGATCTGGAAACACCATATATTTT. It translates to CAIRGGSGNTIYF.

This clone occurred a few times. This chain joins TRBV5-1 and TRBJ1-3; D gene ambiguous. There are 16 residues in the CDR3. The germline gives CDR1 SGHRS, CDR2 YFSETQ. Between the trimmed V and J ends, which lost 0 bases and 2 bases, there was a span of 12 bases. CDR3 sequence (DNA): TGCGCCAGCAGCTTGGTGGGAGCGGGAACTGGAAACACCATATATTTT. Translated: CASSLVGAGTGNTIYF.

The chain combines TRBV28 with TRBJ1-1; D unresolved. CDR1 is MDHEN, CDR2 SYDVKM, per germline. V lost 6 bases, J lost 1 base, and 12 bases lay in between. The CDR3 loop spans 14 amino acids. The CDR3 DNA is TGTGCCAGCAGCTCCTATCAGGCGAACACTGAAGCTTTCTTT. This encodes CASSSYQANTEAFF.

Here the CDR3 reads CASSLTSSGVTGELFF. In DNA, the CDR3 is TGTGCCAGCAGCCTAACTTCTAGCGGGGTCACCGGGGAGCTGTTTTTT. The J gene is TRBJ2-2, the V gene TRBV5-4, with TRBD2 matching over 9 bases. Germline V gene sequence: CDR1 SGHNT, CDR2 YYREEE (reference sequence). Losses at the gene ends were 4 bases for V and 4 bases for J; bases not matched to a gene: 8. The CDR3 length is 16 residues.

The chain is built from TRBV29-1 and TRBJ2-2, with unresolved D. The germline CDR1 and CDR2 sequences are SQVTM and ANQGSEA. CDR3 length: 14 residues. V was cut by 3 bases and J by 0 bases, with 8 bases left in between. CDR3 DNA: TGCAGCGTTGAGTACAGCCCGAACACCGGGGAGCTGTTTTTT. Its protein is CSVEYSPNTGELFF.

This rearrangement joins TRBV7-2 to TRBJ1-5; 8 bases fit TRBD1. In germline, CDR1 is SGHTA, CDR2 FQGNSA. The length of the CDR3 is 15 residues. The trim removed 1 base at V and 7 bases at J, leaving 6 bases unmatched. The CDR3 here is CASSLDDRGVQPQHF. The CDR3 bases are TGTGCCAGCAGCTTAGATGACAGGGGTGTCCAGCCCCAGCATTTT.

The V and J genes are TRBV9 and TRBJ2-3, with 7 bases identical to TRBD2. The CDR3 has 13 amino acids. Trimming took 8 bases from V and 3 from J; bases not matched to a gene: 6. Germline CDR1 is SGDLS and CDR2 is YYNGEE. The CDR3 nucleotides are TGTGCCAGTAAGCGGGATGGGACAGATACGCAGTATTTT. Its protein is CASKRDGTDTQYF.

This clone showed up just once. The genes are TRBV5-1 and TRBJ1-4; D might be TRBD1 (6 bases). Germline V CDR1 and CDR2: SGHRS, YFSETQ. The CDR3 is made up of 13 amino acids. Trimming took 5 bases from V and 8 from J, leaving 13 bases between them. The CDR3 is CASSEQGGEKLFF. In DNA form, the CDR3 reads TGCGCCAGCAGTGAACAGGGTGGAGAAAAACTGTTTTTT. The full variable domain, its missing parts supplied by reference TRBV5-1 and TRBJ1-4, is KAGVTQTPRYLIKTRGQQVTLSCSPISGHRSVSWYQQTPGQGLQFLFEYFSETQRNKGNFPGRFSGRQFSNSRSEMNVSTLELGDSALYLCASSEQGGEKLFFGSGTQLSVL.

This sequence joins TRBV5-4 and TRBJ2-1, with 7 bases matching TRBD2. V was clipped by 5 bases and J by 5 bases; unmatched bases: 10. The germline V gene has CDR1 SGHNT and CDR2 YYREEE (reference sequence). CDR3 length equals 15 residues. CDR3 sequence reads: CASSGGGTMNNEQFF. CDR3 DNA sequence: TGTGCCAGCAGTGGAGGCGGGACTATGAACAATGAGCAGTTCTTC.

The V and J genes are TRBV19 and TRBJ1-2, with D perhaps matching TRBD1 (5 bases). The germline CDR1 and CDR2 sequences are LNHDA and SQIVND (reference sequence). The length of the CDR3 is 13 residues. V gave up 8 bases and J gave up 4 bases, with 14 bases separating them. CDR3 sequence: CASSAGLGYGYTF. DNA of the CDR3: TGTGCCAGTTCCGCAGGGTTAGGCTATGGCTACACCTTC.

This sequence joins TRBV25-1 and TRBJ2-1; 8 bases are a match to TRBD1. The junction had 8 bases not matched to a gene; V was cut back by 4 bases and J by 6 bases. This CDR3 has 15 amino acids. Germline-derived CDR1 and CDR2 are MGHDK and SYGVNS. The CDR3 nucleotides read TGTGCCAGCAGTGTGGACAGGGCTTCTCTCAATGAGCAGTTCTTC. Translating gives CASSVDRASLNEQFF.

The CDR3 protein is CASSSQGSIGANVLTF. Here the CDR3 DNA reads TGTGCCAGCAGTAGCCAGGGATCAATTGGGGCCAACGTCCTGACTTTC. The chain couples TRBV28 to TRBJ2-6, with TRBD1 as a possible D gene (5 bases). Germline CDR1 reads MDHEN; CDR2 reads SYDVKM. Between the trimmed V and J ends, which lost 5 bases and 3 bases, there was a span of 14 bases. The CDR3 totals 16 residues. The full variable domain, rest sourced from reference TRBV28 and TRBJ2-6, is DVKVTQSSRYLVKRTGEKVFLECVQDMDHENMFWYRQDPGLGLRLIYFSYDVKMKEKGDIPEGYSVSREKKERFSLILESASTNQTSMYLCASSSQGSIGANVLTFGAGSRLTVL.

For this clone: A junction boundary mismatches the germline segment, possibly from a read error. This chain uses TRBV7-7 with TRBJ2-2; possibly TRBD1 for D (5 bases). Per the germline V gene, CDR1 is SSHAT and CDR2 is FNYEAQ (reference sequence). The CDR3 covers 17 residues. CDR3 region: CASSLKVGRTNTGELFF. The CDR3 region has the DNA TGTGCTAGCAGCTTAAAGGTGGGGCGGACGAACACCGGGGAGCTGTTTTTT.

This clone was counted a single time. The chain carries TRBV6-5 and TRBJ2-3; D not resolved. V was cut by 6 bases and J by 4 bases, with 8 bases left in between. The germline V gene encodes CDR1 MNHEY and CDR2 SVGAGI. The CDR3 runs to 12 residues. The CDR3 nucleotides read TGTGCCAGCAGGAAGTCAGCAGATACGCAGTATTTT. It yields the protein CASRKSADTQYF.

Comment on this clone: Sequence at one end of the junction differs from germline and may be a read error. This chain links TRBV6-6 with TRBJ1-2, with D unclear. This CDR3 has 14 amino acids. Germline-derived CDR1 and CDR2 are MNHNY and SVGAGI (reference sequence). CDR3 loop: CASIPPGSSYLVAF. The CDR3, as DNA: TGTGCCAGCATCCCACCGGGGTCTAGCTATTTAGTGGCCTTC.

V gene TRBV4-2 combines with J gene TRBJ1-2, with TRBD1 matching 8 bases. J lost 1 base, V lost 2 bases, and 9 bases had no gene match. This CDR3 comprises 17 residues. The germline V gene encodes CDR1 LGHNA and CDR2 YNFKEQ. In DNA form, the CDR3 reads TGTGCCAGCAGCCAAAGACAGGGGCCTATTAGTAACTATGGCTACACCTTC. It translates to CASSQRQGPISNYGYTF.

The chain couples TRBV18 to TRBJ1-2; D might be TRBD1 (5 bases). The V end lost 2 bases, the J end lost 8 bases, and 12 bases lay between the germline ends. Per germline, CDR1 KGHSH and CDR2 LQKENI. The CDR3 loop spans 13 amino acids. The CDR3 reads CASSPDIQAGYTF. The CDR3 nucleotides are TGTGCCAGCTCACCAGATATACAGGCCGGCTACACCTTC.

The chain is built from TRBV15 and TRBJ2-4; D might be TRBD2 (5 bases). This CDR3 contains 13 residues. Trimming removed 8 bases from V and 0 bases from J, with 8 bases in between. The germline V gene encodes CDR1 LNHNV and CDR2 YYDKDF (reference sequence). The CDR3 region has the DNA TGTGCCACCGCGGGTGAAGCCAAAAACATTCAGTACTTC. Encoded protein: CATAGEAKNIQYF.

The chain has TRBV6-5 and TRBJ2-1; tentative D call: TRBD2 (6 bases). The V gene's germline CDR1 is MNHEY and CDR2 SVGAGI. The CDR3 runs 16 residues. Trimming left V 0 bases short and J 2 bases short, with 11 bases between. CDR3 sequence (DNA): TGTGCCAGCAGTTACTCGTACGGGAGAACCTACAATGAGCAGTTCTTC. Protein product: CASSYSYGRTYNEQFF.

The chain has TRBV5-1 and TRBJ2-7; TRBD1 might be the D (7 bases). Trimming pared 0 bases from V and 7 bases from J, leaving 17 bases between. This CDR3 has 15 residues. The germline CDR1 and CDR2 sequences are SGHRS and YFSETQ. CDR3 region: CASSLDPGGRTEQYF. The CDR3 DNA follows: TGCGCCAGCAGCTTGGACCCAGGGGGGCGAACAGAGCAGTACTTC.